This TCR beta chain is drawn from a study of T cells after yellow fever vaccination. The study, taken as a whole, reports: Reappearing after the booster were most of the clones from primary vaccination (roughly 95% CD4, 88% CD8). Overlap between CD4 and CD8 compartments was detected for a small share of clonotypes.

In making TCR cDNA, 5'RACE template switching added a universal primer site and UMIs to it. TCRdb redid the calling of the 5' RACE reads with MiXCR, one entry per CDR3 protein. The sample shows approximately 340,000 distinct CDR3 sequences, 8.5% to 9% of them seen only once. Comment on this clonotype: Antigen: not known.

The sequencing used PBMCs, collected on the day of the first yellow fever vaccination. This TCR derives from a man younger than 35 who received the YFV17D yellow fever vaccine.

CDR3 region: CASSKAAVTDTQYF. Written as DNA, the CDR3 is TGTGCCAGCAGCAAGGCGGCGGTCACAGATACGCAGTATTTT. This chain joins TRBV7-2 and TRBJ2-3, with D unclear. CDR3 length: 14 amino acids. The V and J ends lost 5 bases and 2 bases respectively, with 11 bases between them. Germline CDR1 and CDR2: SGHTA and FQGNSA.